This T cell receptor beta chain appears in the sequencing data of a study of cytomegalovirus exposure and HLA in healthy donors. Study context: It was reported in a later analysis that the same platform had been used for the 90 to 150 validation repertoires as for the roughly 700 first-cohort repertoires.

Germline loops: CDR1 LNHDA, CDR2 SQIVND (reference sequence). Trimming cost V 3 bases and J 7 bases, with 13 bases left between them. CDR3 size: 13 residues. Assay used: immunoSEQ multiplex PCR; TCRdb lists only in-frame clones, some missing. The table records fewer than 200,000 clones, 86% of them present only once. The source is a woman between 18 and 29 years old in good health and CMV-seronegative. This chain links TRBV19 with TRBJ2-7, with D uncertain. Sequenced sample: PBMCs. The CDR3 DNA sequence: TGTGCCAGTAGTATGTCCCAGCGAGGAGAGCAGTACTTC. It translates to CASSMSQRGEQYF.